The 4 T cell receptor beta chains presented below share a single source sample, sequenced in a study of blood T cell repertoires in COVID-19. Only in-frame clones appear in the TCRdb table, and some are missing; sequencing was by immunoSEQ multiplex PCR. The table shows around 170,000 clones, with approximately 88% occurring only once. Sequencing was performed on peripheral blood. Source of these receptors: a woman aged 60-70 years with acute or convalescent COVID-19.

The gene calls are TRBV7-9 and TRBJ2-1; 9 bases line up with TRBD1. J gave up 7 bases and V 7 bases, and 11 bases lay outside the gene matches. Per germline, CDR1 SEHNR and CDR2 FQNEAQ (reference sequence). There are 15 residues in the CDR3. The CDR3 DNA is TGTGCCAGCACCGCCACAGGGGGCGCCGGGAATGAGCAGTTCTTC. Amino acid sequence: CASTATGGAGNEQFF.

This clone was observed once. The chain combines TRBV28 with TRBJ1-1, with unresolved D. CDR3 length equals 17 residues. The germline V gene encodes CDR1 MDHEN and CDR2 SYDVKM. V lost 6 bases and J lost 5, with 25 bases in between. For the CDR3, the DNA is TGTGCCAGCAGCTCCGTAGGACTCACCCGGAGATGGACTGAAGCTTTCTTT. Translated: CASSSVGLTRRWTEAFF.

The sample holds a few counts of this clone. V is TRBV28 and J is TRBJ2-3; TRBD2 matches 14 bases. V was pared by 4 bases and J by 0 bases, with 9 bases of the junction left unmatched. Germline assignment: CDR1 MDHEN and CDR2 SYDVKM. The length of the CDR3 is 19 residues. The CDR3 sequence: CASSSLGLAGESSTDTQYF. The CDR3 bases are TGTGCCAGCAGTTCCCTGGGACTAGCGGGGGAATCTAGCACAGATACGCAGTATTTT.

This clone was observed once. The chain couples TRBV7-6 to TRBJ1-6, with unresolved D. Germline V gene data show CDR1 as SGHVS and CDR2 as FNYEAQ. This CDR3 comprises 15 residues. Trimming pared 4 bases from V and 9 bases from J, leaving 16 bases between. The CDR3, as DNA: TGTGCCAGCAGCTCTCCGGAGCAGTATGGTTCACCCCTCCACTTT. This encodes CASSSPEQYGSPLHF.